This TCR beta chain was identified in a study of cytomegalovirus exposure and HLA in healthy donors. Study-level findings and limits: The study recorded 160 or so TCR beta chains that were cytomegalovirus-associated. Despite most TCR sequences being rare, some public TCRs occurred in many donors.

The assay was immunoSEQ multiplex PCR, and TCRdb's table has in-frame clones only and misses some. The repertoire holds 90,000 or so clones, with roughly 96% as singletons. About this clone: Its antigen remains unknown.

This clonotype was sampled from a man aged 18-30 years in good health and CMV-seronegative. The sequencing input was PBMCs.

CDR3 protein: CASGGSRREDGEQFF. CDR3 nucleotide sequence: TGTGCCAGCGGAGGGTCTCGTCGGGAGGATGGTGAGCAGTTCTTC. The J gene is TRBJ2-1, the V gene TRBV5-6; 7 nucleotides line up with TRBD2. V lost 7 bases, J lost 9 bases, and 16 bases stayed unmatched. Germline CDR1 and CDR2: SGHDT and YYEEEE. There are 15 residues in the CDR3.